These 7 T cell receptor beta chains came from one sample sequenced in a study of blood T cell repertoires in COVID-19 (dated by TCRdb to about 2020). Library preparation employed the immunoSEQ multiplex PCR assay. The table comes from immuneACCESS by way of TCRdb, which keeps in-frame sequences with V and J called. Part of the clones is missing from these tables; in studies checked, under half for an unresolved V gene and the rest for unknown reasons. This sample comprises about 220,000 clones, 70% to 85% of them detected only once. About 3.4% of the sample is in the top ten clones. Sequencing used PBMCs or T cells enriched from blood (not recorded which). All receptors come from a woman in her fifties or sixties who had recovered from COVID-19.

This sequence joins TRBV9 and TRBJ2-3; TRBD2 agrees at 9 bases. The V segment lost 5 bases and the J segment 4 bases; nucleotides outside the gene matches: 8. Germline loops: CDR1 SGDLS, CDR2 YYNGEE. CDR3 length equals 15 residues. CDR3 sequence: CASSLSGSVPDTQYF. The CDR3, as DNA: TGTGCCAGCAGTCTTAGCGGGAGTGTCCCAGATACGCAGTATTTT.

The J gene is TRBJ2-2, the V gene TRBV19; D is ambiguous. Trimming shortened V by 5 bases and J by 1 base, and 17 bases separated the two germline ends. There are 17 residues in the CDR3. CDR1 is LNHDA and CDR2 is SQIVND in the germline V gene (reference sequence). The CDR3 is CASSPASLLGNTGELFF. CDR3 DNA: TGTGCCAGTAGTCCCGCTAGTCTGCTGGGGAACACCGGGGAGCTGTTTTTT.

The chain uses TRBV19 and TRBJ1-2; possible D gene TRBD1, 6 bases. This CDR3 has 13 amino acids. Germline V gene sequence: CDR1 LNHDA, CDR2 SQIVND (reference sequence). V lost 7 bases and J lost 7, with 16 bases in between. The CDR3 nucleotides are TGTGCCAGTACTAAACAGGGTCAGGGTGGCTACACCTTC. Translation: CASTKQGQGGYTF.

Written as DNA, the CDR3 is TGTGCCAGCAGTTCCCGGGGGGCTGACCAAGAGACCCAGTACTTC. This translates into CASSSRGADQETQYF. J is TRBJ2-5 and V is TRBV6-2 or TRBV6-3, with D possibly matching TRBD2 (7 bases). The CDR3 totals 15 residues. Trimming took off 4 bases at V and 0 bases at J, with 12 bases between the two ends. The germline CDR1 and CDR2 sequences are MNHEY and SVGEGT.

V usage is TRBV5-1 and J usage is TRBJ2-7; a possible D gene is TRBD1 (5 bases). The V and J ends lost 0 bases and 0 bases respectively, with 13 bases between them. The CDR3 covers 16 residues. Germline CDR1 is SGHRS and CDR2 is YFSETQ. As DNA, the CDR3 is TGCGCCAGCAGCTTGGCCGACGGACAAATCTCCTACGAGCAGTACTTC. Protein sequence: CASSLADGQISYEQYF.

The chain is built from TRBV19 and TRBJ1-4; TRBD1 matches 7 bases. V was pared by 4 bases and J by 0 bases, with 8 bases of the junction left unmatched. Germline CDR1 LNHDA, CDR2 SQIVND (reference sequence). The length of the CDR3 is 17 residues. CDR3 bases: TGTGCCAGTAGTACAGGGAAGGACAGGCCAACTAATGAAAAACTGTTTTTT. Translated, it gives CASSTGKDRPTNEKLFF.

The chain carries TRBV7-2 and TRBJ2-1; no clear D gene. V was pared by 6 bases and J by 2 bases, with 8 bases between. CDR3 length equals 13 residues. Germline assignment: CDR1 SGHTA and CDR2 FQGNSA. In DNA, the CDR3 is TGTGCCAGCAGTTCGTTTACCTACAATGAGCAGTTCTTC. This sequence encodes CASSSFTYNEQFF. Variable domain in full (rest from reference TRBV7-2 and TRBJ2-1): GAGVSQSPSNKVTEKGKDVELRCDPISGHTALYWYRQSLGQGLEFLIYFQGNSAPDKSGLPSDRFSAERTGGSVSTLTIQRTQQEDSAVYLCASSSFTYNEQFFGPGTRLTVL.